This T cell receptor beta chain was observed in a study of cytotoxic CD8 clonotypes in ibrutinib-treated CLL. About the study: Recorded responses included 24 partial and 2 complete; following median roughly 70 months, 14 stayed remitted and roughly twelve progressed.

Germline V CDR1 and CDR2: LGHNT, FRNRAP. This CDR3 is 16 amino acids long. The ends lost 5 bases at V and 3 bases at J; junction bases unmatched: 6. TCRdb's table, derived via immunoSEQ multiplex PCR, lists solely in-frame clones and lacks some. The sample lists 65,000 to 90,000 clones, over 65% seen once, with less than 40% in the top ten. Findings and limits, study-wide: Clonality showed a rise at ibrutinib response that reversed toward baseline at progression.

This clone appeared a single time. Its antigen is undetermined. The chain recombines TRBV12-5 with TRBJ2-2, with TRBD2 identical over 10 bases. The clonotype comes from a human donor with chronic lymphocytic leukemia. Sequenced material: PBMCs, taken after 24 months of ibrutinib treatment. The CDR3 here is CASGPTSGVYTGELFF. CDR3 DNA: TGTGCTAGTGGTCCAACTAGCGGGGTATACACCGGGGAGCTGTTTTTT.